The 16 T cell receptor beta chains presented below share a single source sample, sequenced in a study of cytomegalovirus exposure and HLA in healthy donors. Both 60 Vbeta primers and 13 Jbeta primers went into the PCR. The data were produced by immunoSEQ multiplex PCR, yet TCRdb's version contains in-frame clones alone and is incomplete. The profile shows about 200,000 clones, more than 65% of them singletons. The source material was PBMCs. These receptors all come from a man aged 40-50 years in good health and CMV-seropositive.

This clone has just a few counts. The chain employs TRBV19 and TRBJ2-3, with a tentative D call TRBD2 (5 bases). Germline V CDR1 and CDR2: LNHDA, SQIVND (reference sequence). Trimming took 5 bases from V and 5 from J, leaving 14 bases between them. This CDR3 spans 14 amino acids. This chain's CDR3 is CASSERPLLDTQYF. CDR3 nucleotides: TGTGCCAGTAGTGAGCGGCCGCTCCTAGATACGCAGTATTTT. Complete variable domain (other parts from reference TRBV19 and TRBJ2-3): DGGITQSPKYLFRKEGQNVTLSCEQNLNHDAMYWYRQDPGQGLRLIYYSQIVNDFQKGDIAEGYSVSREKKESFPLTVTSAQKNPTAFYLCASSERPLLDTQYFGPGTRLTVL.

The V call is TRBV18, the J call TRBJ2-5, with D possibly TRBD1 on 6 matching bases. V was shortened by 2 bases and J by 9 bases, with 22 bases between the two germline ends. Germline values: CDR1 KGHSH, CDR2 LQKENI. The CDR3 spans 16 residues. CDR3 protein: CASSPGPGTGPGAQYF. The CDR3 DNA reads as TGTGCCAGCTCACCAGGACCCGGGACGGGCCCAGGGGCCCAGTACTTC.

The chain has TRBV7-2 and TRBJ2-5, with TRBD2 identical over 8 bases. The V gene's germline CDR1 is SGHTA and CDR2 FQGNSA. J was trimmed by 5 bases and V by 4 bases; bases with no gene match: 12. The CDR3 contains 16 residues. This CDR3 reads CASSWGTTGGGETQYF. CDR3 nucleotide sequence: TGTGCCAGCAGCTGGGGGACTACGGGAGGGGGGGAGACCCAGTACTTC.

This clone was counted between two and nine times. The rearrangement links TRBV4-1 to TRBJ1-2, with 9 bases fitting TRBD1. J lost 3 bases, V lost 2 bases, and 7 bases had no gene match. The CDR3 is made up of 16 amino acids. Germline CDR1 MGHRA, CDR2 YSYEKL. The CDR3 region is CASSQPWTGAYYGYTF. The CDR3 coding sequence is TGCGCCAGCAGCCAACCCTGGACAGGGGCCTACTATGGCTACACCTTC.

This chain links TRBV4-2 with TRBJ2-5, with 16 bases aligning to TRBD2. This CDR3 spans 17 amino acids. CDR1 is LGHNA and CDR2 is YNFKEQ in the germline V gene. With 3 bases clipped from V and 4 bases from J, the junction kept 5 bases outside the gene matches. The CDR3 reads CASSQGLAGGPGETQYF. The CDR3, as DNA: TGTGCCAGCAGCCAGGGACTAGCGGGAGGGCCCGGAGAGACCCAGTACTTC.

J is TRBJ2-4 and V is TRBV2, with D possibly being TRBD2 (7 bases). Trimming cost V 3 bases and J 0 bases, with 9 bases left between them. CDR1 is SNHLY and CDR2 is FYNNEI in the germline V gene. The CDR3 spans 15 residues. The CDR3 DNA is TGTGCCAGCAGTGATGGGGGGGCAGCCAAAAACATTCAGTACTTC. It encodes CASSDGGAAKNIQYF.

The sample holds one count of this clone. The chain's CDR3 is CASSLVSSTIGELFF. In nucleotides, the CDR3 is TGTGCCAGCAGCTTGGTCTCTAGCACAATAGGGGAGCTGTTTTTT. The chain is built from TRBV7-2 and TRBJ2-2; D possibly corresponds to TRBD2 (5 bases). The V gene's germline CDR1 is SGHTA and CDR2 FQGNSA. This CDR3 is 15 amino acids long. Trimming left V 3 bases short and J 8 bases short, with 16 bases between.

This clone appeared once. CDR3 bases: TGTGCCAGTAGTCGATTAGCGGGAGAGTCCACCTACGAGCAGTACTTC. Translating it yields CASSRLAGESTYEQYF. This chain connects TRBV19 to TRBJ2-7, with TRBD2 identical over 9 bases. Germline V gives CDR1 LNHDA, CDR2 SQIVND (reference sequence). The CDR3 is 16 amino acids. V gave up 5 bases and J gave up 2 bases; unmatched junction bases: 10. The variable domain in full, completed from reference TRBV19 and TRBJ2-7, reads DGGITQSPKYLFRKEGQNVTLSCEQNLNHDAMYWYRQDPGQGLRLIYYSQIVNDFQKGDIAEGYSVSREKKESFPLTVTSAQKNPTAFYLCASSRLAGESTYEQYFGPGTRLTVT.

The chain has TRBV5-8 and TRBJ2-1; D remains unclear. The germline gives CDR1 SGHTS, CDR2 YDEGEE. This CDR3 spans 15 amino acids. V dropped 0 bases and J dropped 0 bases, with 7 bases sitting between them. The CDR3 spells CASSLESSSYNEQFF. CDR3 in DNA: TGTGCCAGCAGCTTGGAGTCGAGCTCCTACAATGAGCAGTTCTTC.

This chain uses TRBV6-6 with TRBJ1-2; 7 bases fit TRBD1. Germline-derived CDR1 and CDR2 are MNHNY and SVGAGI (reference sequence). The CDR3 contains 15 residues. Unmatched junction bases numbered 12, after V lost 6 bases and J lost 5 bases. This CDR3 reads CASSTVQGVRYGYTF. The CDR3 DNA reads as TGTGCCAGCAGCACGGTCCAGGGGGTACGGTATGGCTACACCTTC.

This clone was found once. The DNA of the CDR3 is TGCAGCGTTGTATTGGACAGGTACACAGATACGCAGTATTTT. It specifies CSVVLDRYTDTQYF. The chain has TRBV29-1 and TRBJ2-3; TRBD1 aligns across 7 bases. CDR1 is SQVTM and CDR2 is ANQGSEA in the germline V gene. V was clipped by 4 bases and J by 2 bases; unmatched bases: 6. The CDR3 is made up of 14 amino acids.

This chain joins TRBV5-4 and TRBJ2-3; TRBD2 matches 7 bases. J was trimmed by 2 bases and V by 0 bases; bases with no gene match: 9. The length of the CDR3 is 17 residues. Germline assignment: CDR1 SGHNT and CDR2 YYREEE (reference sequence). DNA for the CDR3: TGTGCCAGCAGCTTGGTGGTGAACGGGAGGACCACAGATACGCAGTATTTT. Encoded protein: CASSLVVNGRTTDTQYF.

The chain joins TRBV29-1 to TRBJ2-1, with D tentatively TRBD1 (6 bases). V was shortened by 7 bases and J by 10 bases, with 17 bases between the two germline ends. The V gene's germline CDR1 is SQVTM and CDR2 ANQGSEA. There are 12 residues in the CDR3. The CDR3: CSAGTSISEQFF. For the CDR3, the DNA is TGCAGCGCCGGGACATCTATCAGCGAGCAGTTCTTC.

This clone came up a few times. This rearrangement joins TRBV21-1 to TRBJ1-5; the D call in the table, TRBD1, was not verified against the DNA. TRBV21-1 is designated a pseudogene. The CDR3 consists of 16 residues. The CDR3 is CASSKCWDRGQQPQHF. CDR3 bases: TGTGCCAGCAGCAAGTGTTGGGACAGGGGGCAACAGCCCCAGCATTTT.

This sequence joins TRBV28 and TRBJ2-7, with TRBD2 identical over 13 bases. Germline V gene lookup returns CDR1 MDHEN and CDR2 SYDVKM. Trimming cost V 3 bases and J 3 bases; bases outside gene matches: 11. CDR3 length equals 18 residues. In DNA form, the CDR3 reads TGTGCCAGCAGTTTGCCAGGGACTAGCGGGATCTCGGGCTACGAGCAGTACTTC. Protein product: CASSLPGTSGISGYEQYF.

The chain recombines TRBV7-2 with TRBJ2-2; 16 nucleotides align to TRBD2. The CDR3 contains 21 residues. Looked up from germline, CDR1 is SGHTA and CDR2 is FQGNSA. V shed 0 bases, J shed 3 bases, and the junction held 10 bases outside the gene matches. CDR3 nucleotides: TGTGCCAGCAGCTTAGCGGAACCGGGACTAGCGGGAGGGTGGGACACCGGGGAGCTGTTTTTT. Translated, it gives CASSLAEPGLAGGWDTGELFF.